This TCR beta chain was captured by sequencing in a study of T cell changes during pregnancy in multiple sclerosis. Sequencing was performed with immunoSEQ multiplex PCR; in TCRdb, only in-frame clones are kept and a portion is missing. The sample consists of about 54,000 clones, more than 85% of them appearing once. CDR3 length: 13 residues. Germline CDR1 reads MNHEY; CDR2 reads SMNVEV (reference sequence). The V end was cut by 5 bases, the J end by 7 bases, with 11 bases between. The sample here was peripheral blood, taken after pregnancy. V gene TRBV27 combines with J gene TRBJ1-4; D unresolved. This clonotype originated in a female donor in good health, enrolled as a control in a pregnancy study. DNA for the CDR3: TGTGCCAGCAGTAAGCGACTGGCTGAAAAACTGTTTTTT. Its translation is CASSKRLAEKLFF.